The entry that follows covers one T cell receptor beta chain sequence. Its target is not known. This entry belongs to a study of CD8 T cells in ankylosing spondylitis. Regarding the study as a whole: Some motif variants had been reported before (in reactive arthritis synovial fluid and blood). Significant enrichment of disease-linked clones was reportedly seen in matched ankylosing spondylitis synovial fluid. Peripheral blood held disease-linked clones only at relatively low frequency, and these were CD8+.

Preparation of TCR beta libraries was done by quantitative 5'-RACE with molecular barcodes. TCRdb itself ran the 5' RACE reads through MiXCR, one entry per CDR3 protein. The table shows some 270,000 distinct CDR3 sequences, with 18% occurring only once. The sequenced sample was blood, either unsorted or a sorted T cell fraction (not recorded which). The sequence came from a male donor with ankylosing spondylitis or in good health (not recorded which).

The CDR3 sequence: CSARGQIQEKLFF. DNA for the CDR3: TGCAGTGCTAGAGGGCAGATACAAGAAAAACTGTTTTTT. This sequence joins TRBV20-1 and TRBJ1-4, with unresolved D. Germline CDR1 is DFQATT and CDR2 is SNEGSKA (reference sequence). The CDR3 loop spans 13 amino acids. Trimming stripped 1 base from V and 8 bases from J, with 11 bases between.